What follows describes a single T cell receptor (beta chain). Its antigen is undetermined. The data are from a study of cytomegalovirus exposure and HLA in healthy donors. General study findings and limits: In a later analysis, most CMV-associated TCR beta chains appeared HLA-restricted.

The CDR3 is 15 residues long. J was trimmed by 7 bases and V by 5 bases; bases with no gene match: 8. The germline CDR1 and CDR2 sequences are SNHLY and FYNNEI. The PCR was carried out with 60 Vbeta primers and 13 Jbeta primers. Some clones are missing from TCRdb's copy, which holds only in-frame ones; the method was immunoSEQ multiplex PCR. The sample has approximately 130,000 clones, approximately 87% seen once. The source of this sequence is a man between 40 and 49 years old in good health and CMV-seronegative. The J gene is TRBJ2-1, the V gene TRBV2, with 10 nucleotides matching TRBD2. The source material was PBMCs. This chain's CDR3 is CASSQRGGLENEQFF. For the CDR3, the DNA is TGTGCCAGCAGTCAGCGGGGGGGCCTCGAGAATGAGCAGTTCTTC.